The present T cell receptor (beta chain) was sequenced within a study of blood T cell repertoires in COVID-19. V lost 4 bases to trimming and J lost 3 bases, with 17 bases between them. This CDR3 is built from 16 residues. Germline V CDR1 and CDR2: SGHDT, YYEEEE. Only in-frame clones appear in the TCRdb table, and some are missing; sequencing was by immunoSEQ multiplex PCR. This sample has around 440,000 clones; 88% occur once, and the top ten carry roughly an eighth. Sequenced input: peripheral blood. The sequence was collected from a woman aged 45-65 years with COVID-19, enrolled during active disease. The chain carries TRBV5-6 and TRBJ1-5; D is perhaps TRBD1 (6 bases). CDR3 amino acids: CASSPGGARPNQPQHF. The DNA of the CDR3 is TGTGCCAGCAGCCCGGGGGGGGCGCGCCCCAATCAGCCCCAGCATTTT.